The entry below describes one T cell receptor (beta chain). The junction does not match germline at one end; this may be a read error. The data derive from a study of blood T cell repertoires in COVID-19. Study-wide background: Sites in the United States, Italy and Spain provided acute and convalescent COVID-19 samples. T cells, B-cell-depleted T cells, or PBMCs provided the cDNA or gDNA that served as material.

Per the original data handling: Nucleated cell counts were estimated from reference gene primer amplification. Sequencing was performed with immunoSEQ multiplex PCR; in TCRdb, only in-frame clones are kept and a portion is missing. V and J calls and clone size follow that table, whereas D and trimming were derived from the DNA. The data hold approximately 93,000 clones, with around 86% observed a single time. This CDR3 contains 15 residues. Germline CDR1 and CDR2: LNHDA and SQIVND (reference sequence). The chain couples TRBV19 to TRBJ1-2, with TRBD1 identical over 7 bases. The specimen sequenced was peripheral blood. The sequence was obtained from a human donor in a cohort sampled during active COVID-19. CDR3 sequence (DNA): TGTACCAGCGGACCGGGGACTAGGGGGCCCTATGGCTACACCTTC. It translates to CTSGPGTRGPYGYTF.